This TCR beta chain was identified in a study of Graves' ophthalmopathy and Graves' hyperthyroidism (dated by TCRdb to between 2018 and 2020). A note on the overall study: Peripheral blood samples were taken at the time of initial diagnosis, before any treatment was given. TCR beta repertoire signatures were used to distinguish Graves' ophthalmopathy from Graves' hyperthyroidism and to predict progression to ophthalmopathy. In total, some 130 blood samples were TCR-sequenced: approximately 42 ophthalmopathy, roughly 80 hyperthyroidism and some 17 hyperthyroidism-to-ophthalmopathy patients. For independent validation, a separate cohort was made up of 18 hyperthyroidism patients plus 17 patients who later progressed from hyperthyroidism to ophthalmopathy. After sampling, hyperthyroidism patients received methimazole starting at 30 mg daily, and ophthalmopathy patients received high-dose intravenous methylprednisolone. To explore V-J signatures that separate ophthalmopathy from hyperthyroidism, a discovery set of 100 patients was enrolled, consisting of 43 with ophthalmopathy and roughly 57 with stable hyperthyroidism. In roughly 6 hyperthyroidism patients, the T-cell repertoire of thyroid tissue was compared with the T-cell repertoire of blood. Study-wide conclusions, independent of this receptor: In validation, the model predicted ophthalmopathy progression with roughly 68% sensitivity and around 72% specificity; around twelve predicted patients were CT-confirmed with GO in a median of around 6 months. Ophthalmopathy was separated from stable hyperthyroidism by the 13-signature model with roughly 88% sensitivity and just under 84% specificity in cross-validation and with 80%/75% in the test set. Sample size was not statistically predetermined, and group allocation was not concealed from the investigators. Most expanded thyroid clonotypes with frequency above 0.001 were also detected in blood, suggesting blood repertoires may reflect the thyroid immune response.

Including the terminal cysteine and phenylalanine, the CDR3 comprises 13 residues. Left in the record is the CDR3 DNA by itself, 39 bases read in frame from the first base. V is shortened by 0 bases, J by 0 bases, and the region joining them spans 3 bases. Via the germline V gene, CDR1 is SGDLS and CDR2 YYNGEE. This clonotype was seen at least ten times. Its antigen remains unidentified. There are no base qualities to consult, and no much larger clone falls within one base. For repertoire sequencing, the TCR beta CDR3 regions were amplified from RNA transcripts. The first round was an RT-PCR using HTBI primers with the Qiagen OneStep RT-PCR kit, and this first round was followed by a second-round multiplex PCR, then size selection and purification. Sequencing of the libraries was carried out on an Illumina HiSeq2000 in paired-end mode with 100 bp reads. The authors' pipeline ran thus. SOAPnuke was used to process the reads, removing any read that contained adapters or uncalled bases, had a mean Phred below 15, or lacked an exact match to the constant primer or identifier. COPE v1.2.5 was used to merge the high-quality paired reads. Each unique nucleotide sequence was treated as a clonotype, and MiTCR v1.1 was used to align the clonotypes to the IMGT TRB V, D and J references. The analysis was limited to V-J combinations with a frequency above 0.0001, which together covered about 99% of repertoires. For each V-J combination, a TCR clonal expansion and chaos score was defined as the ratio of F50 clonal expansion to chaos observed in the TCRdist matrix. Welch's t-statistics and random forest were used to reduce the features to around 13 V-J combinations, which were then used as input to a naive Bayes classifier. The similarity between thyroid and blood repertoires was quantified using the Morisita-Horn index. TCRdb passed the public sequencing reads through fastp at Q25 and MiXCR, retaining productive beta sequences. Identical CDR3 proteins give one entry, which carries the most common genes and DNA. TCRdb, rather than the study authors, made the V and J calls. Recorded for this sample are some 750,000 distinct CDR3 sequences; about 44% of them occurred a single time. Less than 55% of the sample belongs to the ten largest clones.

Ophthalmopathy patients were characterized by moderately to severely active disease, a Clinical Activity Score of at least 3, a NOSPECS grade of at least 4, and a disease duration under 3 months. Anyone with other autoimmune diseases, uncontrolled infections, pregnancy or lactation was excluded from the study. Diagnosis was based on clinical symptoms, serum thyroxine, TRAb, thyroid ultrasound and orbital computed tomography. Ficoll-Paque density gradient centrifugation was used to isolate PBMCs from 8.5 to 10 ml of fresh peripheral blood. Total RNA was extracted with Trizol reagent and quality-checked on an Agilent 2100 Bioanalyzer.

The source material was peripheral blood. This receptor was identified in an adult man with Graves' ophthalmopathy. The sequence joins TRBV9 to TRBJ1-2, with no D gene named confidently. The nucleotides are TGTGCCAGCAGCGTAGAGGCTAACTATGGCTACACCTTC. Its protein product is CASSVEANYGYTF.